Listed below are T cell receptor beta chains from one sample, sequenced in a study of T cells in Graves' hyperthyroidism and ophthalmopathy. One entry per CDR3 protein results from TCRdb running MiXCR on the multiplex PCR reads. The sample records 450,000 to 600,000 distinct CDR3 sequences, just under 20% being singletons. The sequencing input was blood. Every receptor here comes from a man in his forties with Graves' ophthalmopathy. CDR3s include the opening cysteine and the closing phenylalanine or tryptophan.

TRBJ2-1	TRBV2	CASSTSGSYNEQFF
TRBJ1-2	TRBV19	CASSPRPILYGYTF
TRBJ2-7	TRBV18	CASSPTDRPYEQYF
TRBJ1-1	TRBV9	CASSSGLRDSKNTEAFF
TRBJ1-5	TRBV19	CASSIYRGENNQPQHF
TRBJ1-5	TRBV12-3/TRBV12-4	CASSLNGPWPQHF
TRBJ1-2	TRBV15	CATSRDSDRGYGYTF
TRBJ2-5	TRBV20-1	CSARSPTRLETQYF
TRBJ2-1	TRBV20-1	CSARVGTLYNEQFF
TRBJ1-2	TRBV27	CASSPLGAGRYGYTF
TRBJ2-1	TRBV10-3	CAISEGHTSYNEQFF
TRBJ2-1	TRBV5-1	CASSLAGGARSNEQFF
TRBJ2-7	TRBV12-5	CASGMGSSYEQYF
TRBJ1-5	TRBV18	CASSRSLDQPQHF
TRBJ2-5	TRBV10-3	CAISVRQEETQYF
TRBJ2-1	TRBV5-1	CASGLEVGYNEQFF
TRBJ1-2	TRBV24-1	CATSDPPAYGYTF
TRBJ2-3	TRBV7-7	CASSSYRYRSTDTQYF
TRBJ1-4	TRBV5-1	CASSSRGSNEKLFF
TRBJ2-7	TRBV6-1	CASSPFGPKTGEQYF
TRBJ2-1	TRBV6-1	CASKPAHNVYNEQFF
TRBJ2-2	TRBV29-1	CSGSGSLTGELFF
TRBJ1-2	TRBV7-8	CASSIGGGGYTF
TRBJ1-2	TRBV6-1	CARRIDPDPSGINYGYTF
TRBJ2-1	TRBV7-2	CASSPPGLAYNEQFF
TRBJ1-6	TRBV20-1	CSARGPLRQRPYSYNSPLHF
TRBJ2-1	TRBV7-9	CASSPPGLASSNEQFF
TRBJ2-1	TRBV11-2	CASSRPGNNEQFF
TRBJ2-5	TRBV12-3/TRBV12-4	CASSLGQGLQYF
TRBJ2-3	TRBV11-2	CASGYPPTGTSELTDTQYF
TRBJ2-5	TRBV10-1	CASSESWGRGMQETQYF
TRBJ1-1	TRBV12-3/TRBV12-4	CASIPARTGLNTEAFF
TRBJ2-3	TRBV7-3	CASSLGGGEDTQYF
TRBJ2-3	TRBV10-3	CAIRDRVRGDTQYF
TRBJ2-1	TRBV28	CASSSIGTSGPPSYNEQFF
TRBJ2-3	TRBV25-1	CASQPHWGQSDTQYF
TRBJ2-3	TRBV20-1	CSAGAVFTDTQYF
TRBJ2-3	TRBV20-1	CSARSLAGLLGTQYF
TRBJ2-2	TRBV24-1	CATRRDRDLKTNTGELFF
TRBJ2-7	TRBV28	CASSLFYEQYF
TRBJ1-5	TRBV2	CASRGIQGYSNQPQHF
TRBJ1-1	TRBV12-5	CASLLQGFHTEAFF
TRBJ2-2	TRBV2	CANSRLSNTGELFF
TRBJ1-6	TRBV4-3	CASSQDKGTPLHF
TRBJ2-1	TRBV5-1	CASRHSNDNEQFF
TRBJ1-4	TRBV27	CASGTGDRGKKLFF
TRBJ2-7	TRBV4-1	CASSQDRFLAESYEQYF
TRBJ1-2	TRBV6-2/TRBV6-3	CASSQAGYGYGYTF
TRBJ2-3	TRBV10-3	CATSAGRTGTDTQYF
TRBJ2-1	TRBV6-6	CASSYYGTGADEQFF
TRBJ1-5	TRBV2	CATQGGLNQPQHF
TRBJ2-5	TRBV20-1	CSARAGAGAQYF
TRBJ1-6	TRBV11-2	CASSLDRPRWGNSPLHF
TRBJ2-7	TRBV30	CAWTSVSSYEQYF